A selection of T cell receptor beta chains follows, all from one sample in a study of beta chain features in type 1 diabetes. Data came from immunoSEQ multiplex PCR; TCRdb stores just in-frame clones and leaves some out. The table shows a few hundred thousand clones, with approximately 12% occurring only once. Input material: naive CD4+ T cells from blood. These receptors all stem from a man between 18 and 29 years old in good health. Each CDR3 is given with its conserved first and last residue. A D gene is named only where the DNA matches it firmly. For some rows the clone size is stated as once, few or many, or as a class when expanded; others skip it.

d_call	clone_size	v_call	j_call	cdr3_nt	cdr3_aa
.	few	TRBV7-2	TRBJ1-3	TGTGCCAGCAGCTTCGAGACTCTCTCTGGAAACACCATATATTTT	CASSFETLSGNTIYF
.	.	TRBV30	TRBJ2-6	TGTGCCTGGAGTGTAATTCGGCGGGCTATCAGCTCTGGGGCCAACGTCCTGACTTTC	CAWSVIRRAISSGANVLTF
.	few	TRBV30	TRBJ1-2	TGTGCCTGGAGTGTATTTACGGGAGGCCCCTACACCTTC	CAWSVFTGGPYTF
TRBD1	.	TRBV5-6	TRBJ2-7	TGTGCCAGCAGCTTCCTACGGGGAGGGACAGGGCTTTACGAGCAGTACTTC	CASSFLRGGTGLYEQYF
.	few	TRBV28	TRBJ1-4	TGTGCCAGCAGTGTCAGGGTGTCTGAAAAACTGTTTTTT	CASSVRVSEKLFF
TRBD1	.	TRBV28	TRBJ1-5	TGTGCCAGCAGTTTTCTGGGACAGGGAGGCAATCAGCCCCAGCATTTT	CASSFLGQGGNQPQHF
TRBD2	.	TRBV29-1	TRBJ2-1	TGCAGCGTTGGGGGGCGTCTAGCGGGAATAAATGAGCAGTTCTTC	CSVGGRLAGINEQFF
.	.	TRBV7-9	TRBJ1-2	TGTGCCAGCAGCTTAGATGGGGCAGCTAACTATGGCTACACCTTC	CASSLDGAANYGYTF
.	few	TRBV28	TRBJ2-7	TGTGCCAGCAGCCTTACAGGTACGCTTGAGCAGTACTTC	CASSLTGTLEQYF
.	.	TRBV10-3	TRBJ2-2	TGTGCCATAAGGGGGACCAATTCCCCCGGGGAGCTGTTTTTT	CAIRGTNSPGELFF
TRBD2	few	TRBV10-3	TRBJ2-7	TGTGCCATCAGTGTGGGCGGGAGGGCCTCGGGCTACGAGCAGTACTTC	CAISVGGRASGYEQYF
TRBD2	.	TRBV28	TRBJ2-3	TGTGCCAGCAGTTTATTAACTAGCGGGCGCACAGATACGCAGTATTTT	CASSLLTSGRTDTQYF
TRBD1	.	TRBV7-4	TRBJ1-5	TGTGCCAGCAGGGGACAGGATTACCCCCAGCATTTT	CASRGQDYPQHF
.	few	TRBV10-3	TRBJ2-7	TGTGCCATCAGTGGATACAGGGACGAGCAGTACTTC	CAISGYRDEQYF
.	.	TRBV7-8	TRBJ1-5	TGTGCCAGCAGCTTAGGCAGGCTTAGCAATCAGCCCCAGCATTTT	CASSLGRLSNQPQHF
.	few	TRBV4-2	TRBJ1-4	TGTGCCAGCAGCCGTCCAGGGTTAACTCATGAAAAACTGTTTTTT	CASSRPGLTHEKLFF
TRBD2	.	TRBV9	TRBJ2-3	TGTGCCAGCAGCGTAGTATTAGCGGGGGATACGCAGTATTTT	CASSVVLAGDTQYF
.	few	TRBV15	TRBJ1-2	TGTGCCACCAGCAGAGATAGAGGGTCTCGCATTAACTATGGCTACACCTTC	CATSRDRGSRINYGYTF
.	many	TRBV4-3	TRBJ2-4	TGCGCCAGCAGCCAAGATCGCGGGGAGTGGAACATTCAGTACTTC	CASSQDRGEWNIQYF
TRBD1	.	TRBV23-1	TRBJ2-7	TGCGCCAGCAGTCGACTGGGCAGGGGGCTCCACGAGCAGTACTTC	CASSRLGRGLHEQYF
.	.	TRBV7-8	TRBJ2-7	TGTGCCAGCAGCTTAAGGGCTTCTTGGCCAAGCGGGACAGGATATTCCTACGAGCAGTACTTC	CASSLRASWPSGTGYSYEQYF
TRBD1	few	TRBV12-5	TRBJ1-2	TGTGCTAGTGGTTTGACAGGGGGCGAGGGCTACACCTTC	CASGLTGGEGYTF
TRBD1	few	TRBV28	TRBJ1-2	TGTGCCAGCTTGGCGACAGGGGTCGGCTACACCTTC	CASLATGVGYTF
.	.	TRBV6-6	TRBJ2-7	TGTGCCAGCAGTCGGACTTCTTTCGAGCAGTACTTC	CASSRTSFEQYF
.	few	TRBV7-2	TRBJ2-7	TGTGCCAGCAGCTTAGTCCCGGGAGCGGCGTACGAGCAGTACTTC	CASSLVPGAAYEQYF